These 11 T cell receptor beta chains were all obtained from the same sample, sequenced in a study of blood T cell repertoires in COVID-19. Here immunoSEQ multiplex PCR was the method, and the copy in TCRdb shows in-frame clones only, minus some. The profile shows roughly 99,000 clones, approximately 88% of them singletons. The sequenced sample was peripheral blood. The receptors stem from a human donor in a cohort sampled during active COVID-19.

The rearrangement joins TRBV28 to TRBJ2-7; TRBD2 agrees at 12 bases. Germline values: CDR1 MDHEN, CDR2 SYDVKM. The CDR3 has 18 residues. Unmatched junction bases numbered 19, after V lost 6 bases and J lost 7 bases. The CDR3 region has the DNA TGTGCCAGCAGGACCCAGTTGTCTAGCGGGAGGGCCATATATGAGCAGTACTTC. Its protein is CASRTQLSSGRAIYEQYF.

The rearrangement links TRBV7-3 to TRBJ2-5; 8 bases line up with TRBD2. Germline V gene sequence: CDR1 SGHTA, CDR2 FQGTGA. Unmatched junction bases numbered 5, after V lost 4 bases and J lost 1 base. This CDR3 comprises 15 residues. The CDR3 bases are TGTGCCAGCAGCTCCCCTCGGGAGGGCCAAGAGACCCAGTACTTC. Translated, it gives CASSSPREGQETQYF.

The chain combines TRBV2 with TRBJ2-7; D might be TRBD1 (6 bases). The length of the CDR3 is 15 residues. Per the germline V gene, CDR1 is SNHLY and CDR2 is FYNNEI. Trimming shortened V by 7 bases and J by 2 bases, and 18 bases separated the two germline ends. CDR3 DNA sequence: TGTGCCAGCAAGGGGCCTGACAGGCCCACCTACGAGCAGTACGTC. Its protein is CASKGPDRPTYEQYV.

This clone has just one count. V usage is TRBV7-2 and J usage is TRBJ2-1, with 8 bases identical to TRBD2. Trimming cost V 1 base and J 7 bases; bases outside gene matches: 9. The CDR3 covers 16 residues. Germline V gene sequence: CDR1 SGHTA, CDR2 FQGNSA. The CDR3 DNA reads as TGTGCCAGCAGCTTAGTGGGGACTAGTCTAAGTAATGAGCAGTTCTTC. The encoded protein is CASSLVGTSLSNEQFF.

The V call is TRBV30, the J call TRBJ2-5; the D is unclear. This CDR3 is built from 14 residues. Deletions cut 5 bases from V and 3 bases from J, with 16 bases between. Germline assignment: CDR1 GTSNPN and CDR2 SVGIG (reference sequence). CDR3 nucleotide sequence: TGTGCCTGGGCCGACACTCCCAATAAAGAGACCCAGTACTTC. It encodes CAWADTPNKETQYF.

The rearrangement links TRBV27 to TRBJ2-7, with 8 positions matching TRBD2. The CDR3 contains 14 residues. Trimming cost V 3 bases and J 3 bases; bases outside gene matches: 4. Germline V gene lookup returns CDR1 MNHEY and CDR2 SMNVEV (reference sequence). CDR3 nucleotides: TGTGCCAGCAGTTTTGGCGGGAGGAACTACGAGCAGTACTTC. Its translation is CASSFGGRNYEQYF.

The chain has TRBV6-5 and TRBJ1-2; 7 bases align to TRBD1. Per the germline V gene, CDR1 is MNHEY and CDR2 is SVGAGI. Trimming at V came to 5 bases and at J to 4 bases, leaving 4 bases not matched to a gene. The CDR3 extends over 13 amino acids. This CDR3 is CASSPTGSYGYTF. CDR3 nucleotides: TGTGCCAGCAGTCCGACAGGGTCCTATGGCTACACCTTC.

This clone was seen only a few times. CDR3 region: CASSADREFRGYTF. The DNA of the CDR3 is TGTGCCAGCAGCGCCGACAGGGAATTTCGAGGCTACACCTTC. The rearrangement uses TRBV9 and TRBJ1-2; 7 bases align to TRBD1. The CDR3 contains 14 residues. CDR1 and CDR2 (germline): SGDLS, YYNGEE. Germline trimming cut 3 bases from V and 8 bases from J; bases unmatched to any gene: 10.

This clone is a singleton in its sample. The chain couples TRBV9 to TRBJ2-1, with 7 bases matching TRBD2. There are 15 residues in the CDR3. J lost 5 bases, V lost 3 bases, and 8 bases had no gene match. Germline V gene sequence: CDR1 SGDLS, CDR2 YYNGEE. CDR3 bases: TGTGCCAGCAGCGGCCAGGCGGGGGTAAACAATGAGCAGTTCTTC. Translated, it gives CASSGQAGVNNEQFF.

The V gene is TRBV5-4, the J gene TRBJ2-1, with 11 bases that match TRBD2. This CDR3 contains 17 residues. The germline V gene has CDR1 SGHNT and CDR2 YYREEE (reference sequence). V was pared by 5 bases and J by 4 bases, with 11 bases of the junction left unmatched. The CDR3 bases are TGTGCCAGCAGGGCGGCCGGGACTAGCGGTTCTTACAATGAGCAGTTCTTC. Translation gives CASRAAGTSGSYNEQFF.

V usage is TRBV28 and J usage is TRBJ2-5; 8 bases are shared with TRBD2. Trimming cost V 4 bases and J 2 bases; bases outside gene matches: 6. This CDR3 has 15 residues. The germline gives CDR1 MDHEN, CDR2 SYDVKM. The CDR3 bases are TGTGCCAGCAGTTCGGCGGGGGGAGCTCAAGAGACCCAGTACTTC. This sequence encodes CASSSAGGAQETQYF.